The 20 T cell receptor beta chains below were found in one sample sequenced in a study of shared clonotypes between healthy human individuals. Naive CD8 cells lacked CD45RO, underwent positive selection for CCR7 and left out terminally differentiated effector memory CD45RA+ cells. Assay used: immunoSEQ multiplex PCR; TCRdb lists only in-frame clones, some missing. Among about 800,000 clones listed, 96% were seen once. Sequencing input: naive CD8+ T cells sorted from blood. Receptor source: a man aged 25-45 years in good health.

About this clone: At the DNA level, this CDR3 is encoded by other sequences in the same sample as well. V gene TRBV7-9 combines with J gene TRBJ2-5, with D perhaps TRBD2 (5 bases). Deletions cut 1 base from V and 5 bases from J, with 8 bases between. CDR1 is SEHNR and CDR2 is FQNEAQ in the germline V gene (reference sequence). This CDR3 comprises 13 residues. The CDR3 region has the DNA TGTGCCAGCAGCTTAGGAGGGCTGGAGACCCAGTACTTC. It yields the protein CASSLGGLETQYF.

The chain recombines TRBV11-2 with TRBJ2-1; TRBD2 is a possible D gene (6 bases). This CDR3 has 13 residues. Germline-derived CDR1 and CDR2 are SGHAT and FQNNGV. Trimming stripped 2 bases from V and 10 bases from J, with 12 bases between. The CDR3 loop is CASSLLGGREQFF. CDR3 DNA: TGTGCCAGCAGCTTACTCGGGGGTAGGGAGCAGTTCTTC.

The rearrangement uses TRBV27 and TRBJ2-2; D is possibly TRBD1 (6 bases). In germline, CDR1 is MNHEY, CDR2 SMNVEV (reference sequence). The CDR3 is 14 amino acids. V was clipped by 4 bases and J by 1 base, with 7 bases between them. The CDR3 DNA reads TGTGCCAGCAGTTGGACAGTGAACACCGGGGAGCTGTTTTTT. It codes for CASSWTVNTGELFF.

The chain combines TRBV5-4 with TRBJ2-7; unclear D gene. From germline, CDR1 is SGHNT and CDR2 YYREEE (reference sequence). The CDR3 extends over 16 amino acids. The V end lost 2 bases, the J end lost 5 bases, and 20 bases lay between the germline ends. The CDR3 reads CASSFPHPVDGDEQYF. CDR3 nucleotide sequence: TGTGCCAGCAGCTTTCCACACCCCGTAGACGGTGACGAGCAGTACTTC.

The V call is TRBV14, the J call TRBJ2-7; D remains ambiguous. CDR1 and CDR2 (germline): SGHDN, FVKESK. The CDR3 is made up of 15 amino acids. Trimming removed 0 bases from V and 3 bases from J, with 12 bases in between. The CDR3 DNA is TGTGCCAGCAGCCAAGATTTCCGTAGTGACTACGAGCAGTACTTC. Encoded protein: CASSQDFRSDYEQYF.

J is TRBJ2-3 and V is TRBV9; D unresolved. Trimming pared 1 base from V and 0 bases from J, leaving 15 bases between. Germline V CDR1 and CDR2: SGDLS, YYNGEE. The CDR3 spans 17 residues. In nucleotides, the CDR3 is TGTGCCAGCAGCGTACTCCCGTGGAGTACTAGCACAGATACGCAGTATTTT. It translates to CASSVLPWSTSTDTQYF.

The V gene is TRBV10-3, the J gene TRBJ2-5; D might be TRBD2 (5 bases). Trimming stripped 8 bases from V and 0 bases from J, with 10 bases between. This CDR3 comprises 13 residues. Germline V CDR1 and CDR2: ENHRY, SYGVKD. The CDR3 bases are TGTGCCATCCGTAGCGACTACCAAGAGACCCAGTACTTC. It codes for CAIRSDYQETQYF.

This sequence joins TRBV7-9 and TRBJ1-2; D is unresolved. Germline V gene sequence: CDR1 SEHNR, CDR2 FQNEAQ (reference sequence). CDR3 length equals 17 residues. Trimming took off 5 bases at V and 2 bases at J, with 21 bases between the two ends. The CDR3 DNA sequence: TGTGCCAGCAGCCGACTTACGGGATCCTTTATGAACTATGGCTACACCTTC. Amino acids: CASSRLTGSFMNYGYTF.

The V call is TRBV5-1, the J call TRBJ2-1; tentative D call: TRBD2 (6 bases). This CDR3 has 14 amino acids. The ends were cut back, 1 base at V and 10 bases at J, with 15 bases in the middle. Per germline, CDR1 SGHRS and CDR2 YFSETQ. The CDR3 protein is CASSLWEAFGEQFF. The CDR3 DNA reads TGCGCCAGCAGCTTGTGGGAGGCCTTTGGAGAGCAGTTCTTC.

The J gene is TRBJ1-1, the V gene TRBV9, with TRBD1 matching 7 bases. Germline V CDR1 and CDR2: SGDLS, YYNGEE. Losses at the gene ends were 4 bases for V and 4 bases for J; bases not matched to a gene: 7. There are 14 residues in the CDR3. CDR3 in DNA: TGTGCCAGCAGCACTAGGGGGCTCGGCACTGAAGCTTTCTTT. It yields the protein CASSTRGLGTEAFF.

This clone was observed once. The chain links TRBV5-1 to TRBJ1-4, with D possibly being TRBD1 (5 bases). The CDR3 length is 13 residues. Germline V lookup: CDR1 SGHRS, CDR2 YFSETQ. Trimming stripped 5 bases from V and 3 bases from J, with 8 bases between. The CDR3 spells CASRGESNEKLFF. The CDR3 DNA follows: TGCGCCAGCAGAGGGGAGTCTAATGAAAAACTGTTTTTT. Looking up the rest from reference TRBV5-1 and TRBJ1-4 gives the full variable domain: KAGVTQTPRYLIKTRGQQVTLSCSPISGHRSVSWYQQTPGQGLQFLFEYFSETQRNKGNFPGRFSGRQFSNSRSEMNVSTLELGDSALYLCASRGESNEKLFFGSGTQLSVL.

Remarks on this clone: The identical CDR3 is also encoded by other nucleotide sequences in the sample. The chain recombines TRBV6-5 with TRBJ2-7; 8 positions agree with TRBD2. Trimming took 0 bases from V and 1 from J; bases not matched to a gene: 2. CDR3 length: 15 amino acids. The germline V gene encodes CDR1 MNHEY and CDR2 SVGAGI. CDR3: CASSYSTSGSYEQYF. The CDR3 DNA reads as TGTGCCAGCAGTTACTCAACTAGCGGATCCTACGAGCAGTACTTC.

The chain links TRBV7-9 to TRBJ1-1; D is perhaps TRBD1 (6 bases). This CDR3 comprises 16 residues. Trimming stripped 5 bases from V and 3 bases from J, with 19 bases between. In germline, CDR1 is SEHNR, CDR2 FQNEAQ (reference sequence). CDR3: CASSASVRQDYTEAFF. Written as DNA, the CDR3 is TGTGCCAGCAGCGCCAGCGTCAGACAGGATTACACTGAAGCTTTCTTT.

CDR3 sequence reads: CSVEDDPGETQYF. In DNA, the CDR3 is TGCAGCGTTGAGGACGATCCGGGGGAAACCCAGTACTTC. This chain uses TRBV29-1 with TRBJ2-5, with D maybe TRBD2 (6 bases). CDR1 is SQVTM and CDR2 is ANQGSEA in the germline V gene. The V gene lost 3 bases and the J gene lost 8 bases, with 16 bases spanning the gap. This CDR3 comprises 13 residues.

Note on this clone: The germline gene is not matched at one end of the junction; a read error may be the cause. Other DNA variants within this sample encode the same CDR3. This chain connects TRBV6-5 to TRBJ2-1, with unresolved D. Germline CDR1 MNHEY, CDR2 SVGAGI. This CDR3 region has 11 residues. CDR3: CASSSHNEQFF. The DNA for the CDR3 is TGTGCCAGCAGCTCCCACAATGAGCAGTTCTTC.

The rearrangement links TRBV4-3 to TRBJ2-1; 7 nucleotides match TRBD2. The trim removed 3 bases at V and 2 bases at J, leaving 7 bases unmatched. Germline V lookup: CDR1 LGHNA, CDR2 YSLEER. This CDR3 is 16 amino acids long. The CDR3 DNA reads TGCGCCAGCAGCCATTCTAAAGCGGGGCCCTACAATGAGCAGTTCTTC. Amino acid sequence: CASSHSKAGPYNEQFF.

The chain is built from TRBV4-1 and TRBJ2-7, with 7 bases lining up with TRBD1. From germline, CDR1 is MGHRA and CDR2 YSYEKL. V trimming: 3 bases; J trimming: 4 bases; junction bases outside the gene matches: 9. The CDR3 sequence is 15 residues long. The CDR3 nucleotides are TGCGCCAGCAGCCAGTTAACAGGGGCTCTATACGAGCAGTACTTC. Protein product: CASSQLTGALYEQYF.

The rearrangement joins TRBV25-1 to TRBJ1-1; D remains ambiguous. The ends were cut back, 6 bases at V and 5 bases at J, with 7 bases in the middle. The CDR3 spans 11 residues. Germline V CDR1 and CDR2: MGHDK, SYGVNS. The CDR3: CASSLGTEAFF. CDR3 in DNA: TGTGCCAGCAGCTTAGGGACTGAAGCTTTCTTT.

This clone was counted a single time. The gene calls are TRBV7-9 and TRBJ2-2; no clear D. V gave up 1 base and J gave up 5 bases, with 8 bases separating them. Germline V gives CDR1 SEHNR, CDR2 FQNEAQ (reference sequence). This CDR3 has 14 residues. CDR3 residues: CASSLGSPTGELFF. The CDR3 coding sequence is TGTGCCAGCAGCTTAGGCAGTCCTACCGGGGAGCTGTTTTTT.

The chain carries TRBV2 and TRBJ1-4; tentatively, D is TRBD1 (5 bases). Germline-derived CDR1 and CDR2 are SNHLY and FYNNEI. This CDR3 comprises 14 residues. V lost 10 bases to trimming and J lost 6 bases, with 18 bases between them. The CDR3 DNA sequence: TGTGCCATCTCCGACAGCCCCATCGATGAAAAACTGTTTTTT. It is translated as CAISDSPIDEKLFF.